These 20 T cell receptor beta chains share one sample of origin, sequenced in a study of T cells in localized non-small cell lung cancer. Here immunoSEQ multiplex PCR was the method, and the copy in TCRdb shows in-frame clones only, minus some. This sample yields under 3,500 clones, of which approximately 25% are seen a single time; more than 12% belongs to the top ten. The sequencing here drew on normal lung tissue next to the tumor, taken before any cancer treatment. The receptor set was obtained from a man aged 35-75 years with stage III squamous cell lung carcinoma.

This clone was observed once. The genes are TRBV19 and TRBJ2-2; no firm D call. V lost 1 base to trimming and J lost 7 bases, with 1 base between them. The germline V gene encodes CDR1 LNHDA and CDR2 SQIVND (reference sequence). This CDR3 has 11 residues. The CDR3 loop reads CASSIGGELFF. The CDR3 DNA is TGTGCCAGTAGTATAGGCGGGGAGCTGTTTTTT.

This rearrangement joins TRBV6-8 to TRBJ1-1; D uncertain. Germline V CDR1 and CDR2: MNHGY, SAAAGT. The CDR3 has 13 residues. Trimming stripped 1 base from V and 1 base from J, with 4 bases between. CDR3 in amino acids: CASSYFWNTEAFF. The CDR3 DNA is TGTGCCAGCAGTTACTTCTGGAACACTGAAGCTTTCTTT.

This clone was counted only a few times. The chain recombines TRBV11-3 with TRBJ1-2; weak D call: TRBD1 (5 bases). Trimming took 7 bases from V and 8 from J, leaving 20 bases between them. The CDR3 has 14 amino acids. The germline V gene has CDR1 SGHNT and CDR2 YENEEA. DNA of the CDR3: TGTGCCAGCACGCCAGACGGACATTATAGGGGCTACACCTTC. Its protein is CASTPDGHYRGYTF.

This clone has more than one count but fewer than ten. The CDR3 protein is CASSYVGNYEQYV. The CDR3 bases are TGTGCCAGCAGTTACGTCGGTAACTACGAGCAGTACGTC. The rearrangement uses TRBV6-8 and TRBJ2-7; no reliable D call. Germline assignment: CDR1 MNHGY and CDR2 SAAAGT. The CDR3 is made up of 13 amino acids. Trimming removed 2 bases from V and 3 bases from J, with 8 bases in between.

The CDR3 sequence is CASSFGGAINEQFF. The CDR3 DNA follows: TGCGCCAGCAGCTTCGGGGGGGCCATCAATGAGCAGTTCTTC. This chain links TRBV5-1 with TRBJ2-1, with 8 bases identical to TRBD2. This CDR3 has 14 amino acids. CDR1 is SGHRS and CDR2 is YFSETQ in the germline V gene. V dropped 2 bases and J dropped 6; count of bases not matched to a gene: 4. The variable domain in full, completed from reference TRBV5-1 and TRBJ2-1, reads KAGVTQTPRYLIKTRGQQVTLSCSPISGHRSVSWYQQTPGQGLQFLFEYFSETQRNKGNFPGRFSGRQFSNSRSEMNVSTLELGDSALYLCASSFGGAINEQFFGPGTRLTVL.

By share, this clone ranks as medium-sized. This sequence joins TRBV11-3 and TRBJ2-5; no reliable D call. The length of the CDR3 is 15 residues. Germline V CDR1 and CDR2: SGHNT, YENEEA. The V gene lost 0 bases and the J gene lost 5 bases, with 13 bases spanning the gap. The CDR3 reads CASSLELRVWETQYF. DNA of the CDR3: TGTGCCAGCAGCTTAGAGCTTCGCGTCTGGGAGACCCAGTACTTC.

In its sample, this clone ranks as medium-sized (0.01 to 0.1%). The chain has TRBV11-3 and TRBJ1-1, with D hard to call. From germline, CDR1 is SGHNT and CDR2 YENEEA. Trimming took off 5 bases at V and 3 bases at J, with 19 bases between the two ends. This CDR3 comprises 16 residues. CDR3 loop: CASSVVRGIVDTEAFF. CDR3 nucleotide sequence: TGTGCCAGCAGCGTGGTTCGTGGCATCGTCGACACTGAAGCTTTCTTT.

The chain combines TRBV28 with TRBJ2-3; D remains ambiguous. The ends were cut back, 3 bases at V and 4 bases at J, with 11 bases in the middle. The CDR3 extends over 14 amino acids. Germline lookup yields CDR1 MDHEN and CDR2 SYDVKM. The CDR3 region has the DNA TGTGCCAGCAGTTTCCCCCCGCTGTCAGATACGCAGTATTTT. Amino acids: CASSFPPLSDTQYF.

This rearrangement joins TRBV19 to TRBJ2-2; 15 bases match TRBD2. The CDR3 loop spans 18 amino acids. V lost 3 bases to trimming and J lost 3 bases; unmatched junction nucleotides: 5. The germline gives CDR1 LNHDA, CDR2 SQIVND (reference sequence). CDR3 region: CASSMGLAGGRDTGELFF. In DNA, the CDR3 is TGTGCCAGTAGTATGGGACTAGCGGGGGGCCGGGACACCGGGGAGCTGTTTTTT.

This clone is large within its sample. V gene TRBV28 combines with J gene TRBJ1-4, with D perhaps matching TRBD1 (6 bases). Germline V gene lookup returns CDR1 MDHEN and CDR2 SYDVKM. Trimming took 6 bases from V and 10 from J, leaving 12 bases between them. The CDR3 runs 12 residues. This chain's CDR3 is CASSPPRGKLFF. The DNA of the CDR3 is TGTGCCAGCAGCCCCCCCAGGGGAAAACTGTTTTTT.

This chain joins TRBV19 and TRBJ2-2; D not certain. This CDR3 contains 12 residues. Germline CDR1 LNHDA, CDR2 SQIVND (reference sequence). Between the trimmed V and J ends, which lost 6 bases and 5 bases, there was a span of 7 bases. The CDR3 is CASRLRTGELFF. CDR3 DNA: TGTGCCAGTAGGCTTAGAACCGGGGAGCTGTTTTTT.

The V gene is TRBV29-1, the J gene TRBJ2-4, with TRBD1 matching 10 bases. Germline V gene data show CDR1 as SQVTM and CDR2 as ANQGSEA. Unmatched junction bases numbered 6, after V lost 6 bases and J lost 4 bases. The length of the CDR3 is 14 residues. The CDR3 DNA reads TGCAGCGTCACCCCGGGACAGGGGAAAAACATTCAGTACTTC. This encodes CSVTPGQGKNIQYF.

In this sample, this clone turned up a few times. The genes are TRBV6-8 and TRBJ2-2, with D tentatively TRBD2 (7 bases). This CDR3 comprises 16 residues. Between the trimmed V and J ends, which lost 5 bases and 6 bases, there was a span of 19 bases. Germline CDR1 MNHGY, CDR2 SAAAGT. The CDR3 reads CASSPLARGPSGELFF. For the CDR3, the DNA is TGTGCCAGCAGTCCCTTAGCGCGGGGGCCATCCGGGGAGCTGTTTTTT.

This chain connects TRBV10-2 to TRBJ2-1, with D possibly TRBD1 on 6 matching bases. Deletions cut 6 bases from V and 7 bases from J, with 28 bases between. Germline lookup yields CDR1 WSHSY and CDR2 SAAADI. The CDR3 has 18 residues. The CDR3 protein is CASRMTGGVGGRTNEQFF. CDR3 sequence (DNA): TGCGCCAGCAGGATGACAGGAGGAGTGGGCGGTAGGACGAATGAGCAGTTCTTC.

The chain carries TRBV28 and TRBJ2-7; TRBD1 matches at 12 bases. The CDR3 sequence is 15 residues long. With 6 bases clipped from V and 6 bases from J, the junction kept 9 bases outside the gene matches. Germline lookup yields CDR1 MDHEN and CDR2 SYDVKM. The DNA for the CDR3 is TGTGCCAGCAGGCCATCCGGGACAGGGGGCCTCGAGCAGTACTTC. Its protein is CASRPSGTGGLEQYF.

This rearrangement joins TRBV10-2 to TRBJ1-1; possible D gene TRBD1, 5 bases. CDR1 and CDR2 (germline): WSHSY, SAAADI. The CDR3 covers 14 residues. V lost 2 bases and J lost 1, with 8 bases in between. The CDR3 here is CASSETTGNTEAFF. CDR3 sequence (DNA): TGCGCCAGCAGTGAGACCACAGGGAACACTGAAGCTTTCTTT.

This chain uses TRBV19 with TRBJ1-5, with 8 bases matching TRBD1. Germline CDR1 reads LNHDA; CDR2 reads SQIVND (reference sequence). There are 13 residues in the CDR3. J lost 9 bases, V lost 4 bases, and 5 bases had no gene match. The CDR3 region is CASSTRTGMPQHF. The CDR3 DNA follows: TGTGCCAGTAGTACCCGGACAGGGATGCCCCAGCATTTT.

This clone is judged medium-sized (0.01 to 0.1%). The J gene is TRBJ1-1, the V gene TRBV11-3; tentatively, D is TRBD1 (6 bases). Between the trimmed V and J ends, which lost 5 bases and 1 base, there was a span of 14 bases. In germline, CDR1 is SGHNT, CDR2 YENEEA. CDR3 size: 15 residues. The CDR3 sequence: CASSHAETGNTEAFF. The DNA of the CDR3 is TGTGCCAGCAGCCATGCAGAGACAGGGAACACTGAAGCTTTCTTT.

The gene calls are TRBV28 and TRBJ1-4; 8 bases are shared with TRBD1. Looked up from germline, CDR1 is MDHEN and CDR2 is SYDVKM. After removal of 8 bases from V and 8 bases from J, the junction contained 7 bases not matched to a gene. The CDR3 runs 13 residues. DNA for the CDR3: TGTGCCAGCGGGGGACAGGTGAAGGAAAAACTGTTTTTT. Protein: CASGGQVKEKLFF.

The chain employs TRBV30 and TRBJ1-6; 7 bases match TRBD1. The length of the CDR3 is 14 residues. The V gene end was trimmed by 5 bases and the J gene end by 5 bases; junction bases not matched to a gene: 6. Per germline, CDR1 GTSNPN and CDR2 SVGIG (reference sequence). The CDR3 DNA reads TGTGCCTGGGTGGGACAGAGCAATAATTCACCCCTCCACTTT. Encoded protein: CAWVGQSNNSPLHF.